Given below is one T cell receptor beta chain in context. This record belongs to a study of CD8+ T cells in alopecia areata. Researchers gathered lesional scalp punch biopsies and peripheral blood from patients with alopecia areata. Extraction of RNA preceded its reverse transcription into cDNA, which served as the sequencing template. Some clones are missing from TCRdb's copy, which holds only in-frame ones; the method was immunoSEQ multiplex PCR. The data contain 61,000 or so clones, 96% of them singletons. Germline V gene data show CDR1 as GTSNPN and CDR2 as SVGIG (reference sequence). The CDR3 has 13 amino acids. V was cut by 3 bases and J by 5 bases, with 12 bases left in between.

Here the sequenced sample was CD8+ T cells sorted from blood, taken at week 0. V and J are TRBV30 and TRBJ2-3; D is tentatively TRBD1 or TRBD2 (5 bases each). The TCR originated in a human donor with alopecia areata. The CDR3 spells CAWRGDGLDTQYF. The CDR3 DNA sequence: TGTGCCTGGAGGGGGGACGGCTTAGATACGCAGTATTTT. The full variable domain, its missing parts supplied by reference TRBV30 and TRBJ2-3, is SQTIHQWPATLVQPVGSPLSLECTVEGTSNPNLYWYRQAAGRGLQLLFYSVGIGQISSEVPQNLSASRPQDRQFILSSKKLLLSDSGFYLCAWRGDGLDTQYFGPGTRLTVL.